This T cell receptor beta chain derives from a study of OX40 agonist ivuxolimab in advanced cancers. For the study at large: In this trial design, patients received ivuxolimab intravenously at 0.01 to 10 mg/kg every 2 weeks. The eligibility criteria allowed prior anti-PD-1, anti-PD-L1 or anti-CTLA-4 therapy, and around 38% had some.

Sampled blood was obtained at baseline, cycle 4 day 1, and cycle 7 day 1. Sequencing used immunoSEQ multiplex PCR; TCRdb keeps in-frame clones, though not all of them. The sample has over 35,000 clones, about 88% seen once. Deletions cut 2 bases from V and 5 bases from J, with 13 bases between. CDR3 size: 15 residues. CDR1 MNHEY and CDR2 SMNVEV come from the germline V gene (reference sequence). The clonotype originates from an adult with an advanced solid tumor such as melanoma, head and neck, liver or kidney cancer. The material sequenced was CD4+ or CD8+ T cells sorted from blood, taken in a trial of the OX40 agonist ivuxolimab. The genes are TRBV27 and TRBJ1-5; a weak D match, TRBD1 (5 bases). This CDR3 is CASSLGGTWDQPQHF. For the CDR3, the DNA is TGTGCCAGCAGTTTAGGGGGGACCTGGGATCAGCCCCAGCATTTT.